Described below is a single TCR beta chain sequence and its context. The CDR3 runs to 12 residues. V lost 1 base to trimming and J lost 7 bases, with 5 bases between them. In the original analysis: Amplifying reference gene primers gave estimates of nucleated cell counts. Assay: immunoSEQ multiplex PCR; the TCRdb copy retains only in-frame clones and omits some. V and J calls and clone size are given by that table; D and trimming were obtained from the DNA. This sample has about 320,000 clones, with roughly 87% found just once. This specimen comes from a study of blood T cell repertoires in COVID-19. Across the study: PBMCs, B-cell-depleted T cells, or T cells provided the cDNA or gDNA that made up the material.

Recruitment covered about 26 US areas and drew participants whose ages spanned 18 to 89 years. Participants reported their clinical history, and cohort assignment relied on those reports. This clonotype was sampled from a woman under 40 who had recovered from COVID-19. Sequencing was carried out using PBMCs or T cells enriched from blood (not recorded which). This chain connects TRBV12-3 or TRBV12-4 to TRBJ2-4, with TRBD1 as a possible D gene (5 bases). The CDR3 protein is CASSLEGNIQYF. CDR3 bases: TGTGCCAGCAGTTTAGAGGGGAACATTCAGTACTTC.